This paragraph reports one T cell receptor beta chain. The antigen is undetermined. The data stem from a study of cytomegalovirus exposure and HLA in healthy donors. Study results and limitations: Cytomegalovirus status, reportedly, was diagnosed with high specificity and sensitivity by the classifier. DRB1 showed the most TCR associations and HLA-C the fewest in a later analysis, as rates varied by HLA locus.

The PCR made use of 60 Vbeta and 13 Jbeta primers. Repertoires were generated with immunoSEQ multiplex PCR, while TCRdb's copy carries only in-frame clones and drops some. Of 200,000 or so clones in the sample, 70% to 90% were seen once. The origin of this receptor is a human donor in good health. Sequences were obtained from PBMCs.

CDR3 region: CASSLTGQVELFF. Written as DNA, the CDR3 is TGCGCCAGCAGCTTGACTGGTCAGGTTGAGCTGTTTTTT. The rearrangement links TRBV5-1 to TRBJ2-2, with D uncertain. The V and J ends lost 1 base and 11 bases respectively, with 12 bases between them. The CDR3 spans 13 residues. The germline gives CDR1 SGHRS, CDR2 YFSETQ.